This T cell receptor (beta chain) was identified in a study of shared clonotypes between healthy human individuals. Unsorted samples used about 90 million PBMCs for genomic DNA. CDR1 SGHDT and CDR2 YYEEEE come from the germline V gene. This CDR3 has 13 residues. Losses at the gene ends were 4 bases for V and 4 bases for J; bases not matched to a gene: 3. Measured with immunoSEQ multiplex PCR; TCRdb has only the in-frame clones, and not every one. The data contain a few hundred thousand clones, about 80% of them singletons. V gene TRBV5-6 combines with J gene TRBJ1-2; TRBD1 matches at 8 bases. This sequence was found in a woman between 35 and 50 years old in good health. Some clones in this sample may be carry-over from other donors' samples. The sequenced sample consisted of PBMCs. CDR3 coding DNA: TGTGCCAGCAGCCGGACAGGGAGCTATGGCTACACCTTC. Encoded protein: CASSRTGSYGYTF.